The 26 T cell receptor beta chains in this list originate from one sample, sequenced in a study of cytomegalovirus exposure and HLA in healthy donors. The primer mix had 60 Vbeta and 13 Jbeta primers. Measured with immunoSEQ multiplex PCR; TCRdb has only the in-frame clones, and not every one. Seen here are about 130,000 clones, around 75% observed once, and the top ten hold more than 6.5%. The sequenced sample consisted of PBMCs. Every receptor here comes from a man under 40 in good health and CMV-seronegative.

This clone was seen just once. The rearrangement links TRBV28 to TRBJ1-5; 9 bases agree with TRBD1. Germline CDR1 MDHEN, CDR2 SYDVKM. This CDR3 has 15 residues. V shed 5 bases, J shed 2 bases, and the junction held 4 bases outside the gene matches. The CDR3 protein is CASSKQGAGNQPQHF. Here the CDR3 DNA reads TGTGCCAGCAGTAAACAGGGGGCGGGCAATCAGCCCCAGCATTTT.

This rearrangement joins TRBV5-1 to TRBJ2-3; 8 bases fit TRBD2. V lost 0 bases, J lost 5 bases, and 8 bases stayed unmatched. This CDR3 comprises 16 residues. CDR1 SGHRS and CDR2 YFSETQ come from the germline V gene. The DNA of the CDR3 is TGCGCCAGCAGCTTGGGCGGGAGGCCGGCAGAAGATACGCAGTATTTT. The encoded protein is CASSLGGRPAEDTQYF.

The CDR3 is CASSSSKRGVETQYF. CDR3 DNA: TGTGCCAGCAGCTCTTCAAAACGCGGGGTGGAGACCCAGTACTTC. The chain carries TRBV5-4 and TRBJ2-5; D possibly corresponds to TRBD2 (6 bases). With 3 bases removed from V and 5 bases from J, the gap between germline ends came to 17 bases. This CDR3 comprises 15 residues. CDR1 is SGHNT and CDR2 is YYREEE in the germline V gene (reference sequence). Together with reference TRBV5-4 and TRBJ2-5, the CDR3 gives the full variable domain: ETGVTQSPTHLIKTRGQQVTLRCSSQSGHNTVSWYQQALGQGPQFIFQYYREEENGRGNFPPRFSGLQFPNYSSELNVNALELDDSALYLCASSSSKRGVETQYFGPGTRLLVL.

The gene calls are TRBV10-3 and TRBJ1-1; 8 bases map to TRBD1. Germline CDR1 reads ENHRY; CDR2 reads SYGVKD. Unmatched junction bases numbered 9, after V lost 0 bases and J lost 3 bases. CDR3 size: 17 residues. This CDR3 is CAISESMGQVVDTEAFF. The CDR3 DNA is TGTGCCATCAGTGAGTCGATGGGACAGGTTGTAGACACTGAAGCTTTCTTT.

In this sample, this clone turned up once. The chain recombines TRBV19 with TRBJ2-7; D gene uncertain. The V gene lost 2 bases and the J gene lost 3 bases, with 11 bases spanning the gap. This CDR3 comprises 14 residues. In germline, CDR1 is LNHDA, CDR2 SQIVND (reference sequence). This chain's CDR3 is CASSINGNIYEQYF. In DNA form, the CDR3 reads TGTGCCAGTAGTATAAACGGTAATATCTACGAGCAGTACTTC.

The V call is TRBV9, the J call TRBJ1-1, with a weak D call TRBD1 (6 bases). Germline loops: CDR1 SGDLS, CDR2 YYNGEE. V lost 0 bases and J lost 5, with 17 bases in between. This CDR3 comprises 16 residues. This CDR3 reads CASSVVGGARGTEAFF. The CDR3 coding sequence is TGTGCCAGCAGCGTAGTAGGGGGGGCTAGGGGGACTGAAGCTTTCTTT.

This sequence joins TRBV6-5 and TRBJ2-1; D gene unclear. Germline V gene data show CDR1 as MNHEY and CDR2 as SVGAGI. V was trimmed by 5 bases and J by 8 bases, leaving 13 bases between them. The CDR3 consists of 13 residues. The CDR3 spells CASSGLVGHEQFF. For the CDR3, the DNA is TGTGCCAGCAGTGGTCTCGTCGGTCATGAGCAGTTCTTC.

This chain uses TRBV4-2 with TRBJ1-2, with D tentatively TRBD1 (5 bases). The CDR3 totals 15 residues. The V end lost 4 bases, the J end lost 4 bases, and 16 bases lay between the germline ends. The germline V gene has CDR1 LGHNA and CDR2 YNFKEQ. CDR3 bases: TGTGCCAGCAGCCCCTCGGGGGGAAGTGGCTATGGCTACACCTTC. This sequence encodes CASSPSGGSGYGYTF.

In its sample, this clone was seen once. The V call is TRBV9, the J call TRBJ1-3; D is ambiguous. From germline, CDR1 is SGDLS and CDR2 YYNGEE. The CDR3 has 14 residues. The V end lost 0 bases, the J end lost 0 bases, and 4 bases lay between the germline ends. This CDR3 reads CASSVASSGNTIYF. The CDR3, as DNA: TGTGCCAGCAGCGTAGCCAGCTCTGGAAACACCATATATTTT.

The chain is built from TRBV18 and TRBJ1-4, with 7 bases identical to TRBD1. This CDR3 comprises 14 residues. Germline-derived CDR1 and CDR2 are KGHSH and LQKENI. Germline trimming cut 2 bases from V and 8 bases from J; bases unmatched to any gene: 5. The DNA of the CDR3 is TGTGCCAGCTCACCAGGCCAGACAGGGGAAAAACTGTTTTTT. This encodes CASSPGQTGEKLFF.

The rearrangement links TRBV11-3 to TRBJ2-2; 8 positions agree with TRBD2. The CDR3 contains 14 residues. V dropped 6 bases and J dropped 7; count of bases not matched to a gene: 7. Germline CDR1 and CDR2: SGHNT and YENEEA. CDR3 sequence (DNA): TGTGCCAGCAGGCGGGAGGCGGGTAGCGGGGAGCTGTTTTTT. Amino acid sequence: CASRREAGSGELFF.

The chain couples TRBV7-2 to TRBJ2-3; TRBD2 aligns across 12 bases. The CDR3 is made up of 15 amino acids. Germline V gene data show CDR1 as SGHTA and CDR2 as FQGNSA. Germline trimming cut 4 bases from V and 4 bases from J; bases unmatched to any gene: 3. Here the CDR3 DNA reads TGTGCCAGCAGCTCCTCTAGCGGGAGGGCAGATACGCAGTATTTT. Translated, it gives CASSSSSGRADTQYF.

V usage is TRBV5-1 and J usage is TRBJ2-3; 7 bases match TRBD1. This CDR3 has 14 residues. CDR1 is SGHRS, CDR2 YFSETQ, per germline. The J segment lost 2 bases and the V segment lost 4 bases, leaving 4 bases of the junction unmatched. The CDR3 nucleotides are TGCGCCAGCAGCCTACAGGGGTTCACAGATACGCAGTATTTT. Translated: CASSLQGFTDTQYF.

Here the CDR3 reads CASSSTSEDSYEQYF. DNA of the CDR3: TGTGCCAGCAGTTCGACTAGCGAGGACTCCTACGAGCAGTACTTC. The gene calls are TRBV6-5 and TRBJ2-7, with 8 bases fitting TRBD2. With 4 bases clipped from V and 0 bases from J, the junction kept 5 bases outside the gene matches. The CDR3 loop spans 15 amino acids. Germline CDR1 reads MNHEY; CDR2 reads SVGAGI.

Only one count was recorded for this clone. This chain uses TRBV18 with TRBJ2-3; 14 nucleotides align to TRBD2. The V gene's germline CDR1 is KGHSH and CDR2 LQKENI. V dropped 6 bases and J dropped 6; count of bases not matched to a gene: 17. The CDR3 loop spans 19 amino acids. The CDR3 reads CASSTLGLAGVPNPDTQYF. The CDR3 DNA is TGTGCCAGCTCTACCCTGGGACTAGCGGGGGTACCAAACCCCGATACGCAGTATTTT.

The chain is built from TRBV2 and TRBJ1-4; D is possibly TRBD1 (6 bases). The CDR3 is made up of 15 amino acids. Germline loops: CDR1 SNHLY, CDR2 FYNNEI. The germline V and J ends were trimmed by 3 bases and 7 bases, with 15 bases remaining between them. CDR3 DNA: TGTGCCAGCAGTGAGCAGGGGCAGGCGGTTGAAAAACTGTTTTTT. Its protein is CASSEQGQAVEKLFF.

J is TRBJ1-1 and V is TRBV5-1; no clear D. Deletions cut 2 bases from V and 3 bases from J, with 8 bases between. The CDR3 is 13 amino acids. Germline CDR1 and CDR2: SGHRS and YFSETQ. The CDR3 region has the DNA TGCGCCAGCAGCTTCGGCGGGGACACTGAAGCTTTCTTT. This encodes CASSFGGDTEAFF.

This chain connects TRBV28 to TRBJ1-2; D is perhaps TRBD1 (6 bases). This CDR3 comprises 14 residues. Germline lookup yields CDR1 MDHEN and CDR2 SYDVKM. V gave up 6 bases and J gave up 0 bases, with 11 bases separating them. The CDR3: CASSGQHSNYGYTF. As DNA, the CDR3 is TGTGCCAGCAGCGGACAGCATTCTAACTATGGCTACACCTTC.

The chain carries TRBV6-5 and TRBJ1-1; D might be TRBD1 (5 bases). The CDR3 is made up of 13 amino acids. Trimming took off 4 bases at V and 5 bases at J, with 11 bases between the two ends. Germline V lookup: CDR1 MNHEY, CDR2 SVGAGI. CDR3 in amino acids: CASSFRVLTEAFF. DNA for the CDR3: TGTGCCAGCAGTTTCAGGGTTTTAACTGAAGCTTTCTTT.

The CDR3 nucleotides read TGTGCCAGCAGCTATTTAACTAGCGGGGGGGGCGTAGAGACCCAGTACTTC. It specifies CASSYLTSGGGVETQYF. The rearrangement links TRBV11-2 to TRBJ2-5; TRBD2 matches at 13 bases. V lost 4 bases and J lost 4; bases outside the gene matches: 9. The CDR3 has 17 amino acids. Germline CDR1 reads SGHAT; CDR2 reads FQNNGV. Combining the CDR3 with reference TRBV11-2 and TRBJ2-5 gives the whole variable domain EAGVAQSPRYKIIEKRQSVAFWCNPISGHATLYWYQQILGQGPKLLIQFQNNGVVDDSQLPKDRFSAERLKGVDSTLKIQPAKLEDSAVYLCASSYLTSGGGVETQYFGPGTRLLVL.

The chain uses TRBV19 and TRBJ1-1; 9 nucleotides align to TRBD1. Germline CDR1 LNHDA, CDR2 SQIVND (reference sequence). V shed 10 bases and J 4 bases; nucleotides not matched to a gene: 7. The CDR3 has 13 amino acids. This chain's CDR3 is CATQQGAVTEAFF. CDR3 coding DNA: TGTGCCACCCAACAGGGGGCTGTCACTGAAGCTTTCTTT.

The V gene is TRBV18, the J gene TRBJ2-3, with 9 bases matching TRBD2. V was pared by 3 bases and J by 2 bases, with 6 bases of the junction left unmatched. Germline V gene sequence: CDR1 KGHSH, CDR2 LQKENI. The CDR3 covers 16 residues. CDR3 in amino acids: CASSPVAGALTDTQYF. CDR3 DNA: TGTGCCAGCTCACCGGTAGCGGGGGCTCTCACAGATACGCAGTATTTT. The full variable domain, its missing parts supplied by reference TRBV18 and TRBJ2-3, is NAGVMQNPRHLVRRRGQEARLRCSPMKGHSHVYWYRQLPEEGLKFMVYLQKENIIDESGMPKERFSAEFPKEGPSILRIQQVVRGDSAAYFCASSPVAGALTDTQYFGPGTRLTVL.

With regard to this clone: Germline and junction disagree at one end, which may indicate a read error. J is TRBJ2-6 and V is TRBV10-3, with 7 bases lining up with TRBD1. From germline, CDR1 is ENHRY and CDR2 SYGVKD. The CDR3 spans 19 residues. The CDR3 DNA is TGTGCCATCAGTGATTGGGTGAGAGGGGGCAACTCTGGGGCCAACGGCCTGACTTTC. Residues: CAISDWVRGGNSGANGLTF.

The rearrangement joins TRBV10-3 to TRBJ1-1; 10 bases agree with TRBD1. The CDR3 totals 14 residues. Germline CDR1 ENHRY, CDR2 SYGVKD. Trimming took 0 bases from V and 10 from J; bases not matched to a gene: 5. Here the CDR3 DNA reads TGTGCCATCAGTGAGTCCGACAGGGGGCCTGTAGCTTTCTTT. This codes for CAISESDRGPVAFF.

This clone was detected a few times. The junction differs from germline at one of its ends, possibly a read error. This chain joins TRBV7-9 and TRBJ1-5; D not certain. This CDR3 is 16 amino acids long. The germline V gene encodes CDR1 SEHNR and CDR2 FQNEAQ (reference sequence). The CDR3 sequence: CSSSIFAKGGNQPQHF. The CDR3 nucleotides are TGTTCCAGCAGCATCTTTGCCAAGGGAGGCAATCAGCCCCAGCATTTT. The full variable domain, rest sourced from reference TRBV7-9 and TRBJ1-5, is DTGVSQNPRHKITKRGQNVTFRCDPISEHNRLYWYRQTLGQGPEFLTYFQNEAQLEKSRLLSDRFSAERPKGSFSTLEIQRTEQGDSAMYLCSSSIFAKGGNQPQHFGDGTRLSIL.

This clone turned up a few times. V gene TRBV28 combines with J gene TRBJ1-1, with D unresolved. The CDR3 loop spans 11 amino acids. CDR1 and CDR2 from the germline V gene are MDHEN and SYDVKM. Between the trimmed V and J ends, which lost 8 bases and 4 bases, there was a span of 8 bases. The CDR3 DNA sequence: TGTGCCAGCGGGAGGATCACTGAAGCTTTCTTT. It yields the protein CASGRITEAFF.